The entry that follows covers one T cell receptor (beta chain) sequence. This clonotype showed up many times. The specificity of this receptor is unknown. No per-base quality is available; no much larger clone lies one base away. CDR1 and CDR2, looked up from the germline V gene, are SGHRS and YFSETQ. Cut back by 2 bases and 0 bases, the V and J ends lie 12 bases apart. The CDR3 goes from the cysteine to the phenylalanine over 16 residues. Only the CDR3 part of the read is kept: 48 bases, read in frame from the first base. This entry is derived from a study of neurological immune-mediated disorders (dated by TCRdb to the late 2010s). Study-wide context: Of the approximately 34 multiple sclerosis patients, approximately 30 had relapsing-remitting MS and 3 had secondary progressive MS. Peripheral blood TCR-beta repertoires from HTLV-I-associated myelopathy (HAM/TSP) patients, multiple sclerosis patients and healthy controls were compared by UMI-based sequencing. The roughly 99 TCR-beta libraries covered PBMC samples along with longitudinal samples, technical triplicates, and paired sorted CD4+ and CD8+ T-cell subsets. Of the approximately 66 subjects in the cohort, some 15 were HAM/TSP patients, some 35 were multiple sclerosis patients, and about 20 were healthy controls.

Study-level results and caveats: No identical CDR3 amino acid sequences were found to be shared among expanded clones across subjects, suggesting that TCR-beta repertoires were private in all groups. The MS cluster showed no association with clinical or MRI features, and the authors stated that larger cohorts are needed. TCR clonal expansion was highest in HAM/TSP patients and lowest in MS patients, with MS patients falling below even healthy controls. In a phylogenetic analysis, the repertoires of 18 out of 34 MS patients fell into a single cluster of related CDR3 sequences, pointing to a possible signature at the repertoire level.

cDNA was synthesized by template-switch 5'RACE using a primer carrying a 10-nucleotide random unique molecular identifier by which each TCR transcript was tagged. Each sequencing run produced over 190 million TCR-beta sequences covering 15-18 subjects. The RNeasy kit was used to extract total RNA. Using the KAPA Real-time Library Amplification kit, TCR-beta VDJ regions were amplified with primers for the TCR constant region and the 5'RACE anchor. Sample indexes and Illumina adaptors were added in a first PCR, and a second PCR then increased library yield. After Ampure bead purification, the TCR product of roughly 650 bp was size-selected on a 2% E-gel SizeSelection system. Library quality was checked on a Bioanalyzer, concentration was measured with Qubit, and libraries were quantified with the Kapa Library Quantification kit before pooling. An Illumina HiSeq 2500 sequenced the libraries paired-end 2 x 150 bp. To increase sequence diversity, roughly 24-31% phiX was spiked into each library pool. Per the authors' processing: The quality-filtered reads were processed with the UMI-based MiGEC pipeline, whose error correction step removed more than 80% of the raw TCR sequences. IMGT germline references were used for alignment of VDJ genes, and clonotypes were defined by a unique CDR3 amino acid sequence together with V-J genes. Clonal expansion, Shannon diversity and CDR3 relatedness (CalcPairwiseDistances, ClusterSamples) were evaluated with VDJtools, and phylogenetic trees were built with CLCbio workbench. A clone was classed as expanded if it had 8 or more unique UMIs, a cutoff based on coefficient-of-variation modelling across technical triplicates. TCRdb reanalyzed the raw reads on its own, using fastp at Q25 for trimming and MiXCR for clone calling, and kept in-frame beta chains. Entries are consolidated by CDR3 protein sequence, retaining the most common genes and DNA. The V and J calls shown here were made by TCRdb, not taken from the authors' results. Across this sample there are approximately 130,000 distinct CDR3 sequences, with more than 2.5% seen only once. Clones ranked in the top ten supply 1% to 1.5% of the sample.

For the unsorted PBMC libraries, 2 million PBMCs were stored in RNAlater at -80 degrees C until RNA extraction and were used to generate the libraries. The multiple sclerosis patients were enrolled in a US clinical protocol that used magnetic resonance imaging to evaluate disease progression. PBMCs were separated from peripheral blood using Ficoll-Hypaque density gradient centrifugation and then cryopreserved in liquid nitrogen. This clonotype was obtained from a woman aged 25-40 years with multiple sclerosis. Sequencing used PBMCs. The V and J genes are TRBV5-1 and TRBJ2-1, with the D gene uncertain. For the CDR3, the sequence is CASSLVMANSYNEQFF. The sequenced DNA is TGCGCCAGCAGCTTAGTTATGGCTAACTCCTACAATGAGCAGTTCTTC.